Listed below are T cell receptor beta chains from one sample, sequenced in a study of regulatory T cells in long-lasting Graves disease. Each CDR3 protein gets one entry after TCRdb re-called the multiplex PCR reads with MiXCR. The table has hundreds of thousands of distinct CDR3 sequences, around a fifth seen once. The sample was peripheral blood mononuclear cells (PBMCs), taken when the disease was refractory, from a patient treated with antithyroid drugs. The receptors stem from a female donor with Graves disease. Each CDR3 is given with its conserved first and last residue. Each record gives: J gene, D gene, clone size, V gene, CDR3 DNA, CDR3 protein. A D gene is named only where the DNA matches it firmly. Expanded clones get a size class; other rows say once, few or many, or leave the size out.

j_gene: TRBJ1-1; d_gene: .; abundance: many; v_gene: TRBV3-1; CDR3nt: TGTGCCAGCGCAAGGGGAAGATTGAACACTGAAGCTTTCTTT; CDR3aa: CASARGRLNTEAFF
j_gene: TRBJ2-2; d_gene: .; abundance: few; v_gene: TRBV13; CDR3nt: TGTGCCAGCAGCTCCATGCGGGGCAACACCGGGGAGCTGTTTTTT; CDR3aa: CASSSMRGNTGELFF
j_gene: TRBJ2-7; d_gene: .; abundance: few; v_gene: TRBV20-1; CDR3nt: TGCAGTGCTAGAGCGACACCGTACGAGCAGTACTTC; CDR3aa: CSARATPYEQYF
j_gene: TRBJ2-3; d_gene: TRBD1; abundance: few; v_gene: TRBV27; CDR3nt: TGTGCCAGCAGTTTATTTCAGGGGGCCACAGATACGCAGTATTTT; CDR3aa: CASSLFQGATDTQYF
j_gene: TRBJ2-5; d_gene: .; abundance: .; v_gene: TRBV6-2/TRBV6-3; CDR3nt: TGTGCCAGCAGTTACTATGGCGGGTGGGAGACCCAGCACTTC; CDR3aa: CASSYYGGWETQHF
j_gene: TRBJ1-3; d_gene: .; abundance: .; v_gene: TRBV20-1; CDR3nt: TGCAGTGCTAGAGTTCCGAGCTCTGGAAACACCATATATTTT; CDR3aa: CSARVPSSGNTIYF
j_gene: TRBJ2-2; d_gene: TRBD1; abundance: many; v_gene: TRBV24-1; CDR3nt: TGTGCCACCAGTGACCCAGGGACAGGGAAGTCCACCGGGGAGCTGTTTTTT; CDR3aa: CATSDPGTGKSTGELFF
j_gene: TRBJ1-2; d_gene: .; abundance: many; v_gene: TRBV7-9; CDR3nt: TGTGCCAGCAGCTCCGGTTGGCAGGGGACCTATGGCTACACCTTC; CDR3aa: CASSSGWQGTYGYTF
j_gene: TRBJ2-7; d_gene: TRBD1; abundance: many; v_gene: TRBV6-2/TRBV6-3; CDR3nt: TGTGCCAGCAGTTACTCGTGGACAGGGACCTACGAGCAGTACTTC; CDR3aa: CASSYSWTGTYEQYF
j_gene: TRBJ1-1; d_gene: .; abundance: .; v_gene: TRBV11-2; CDR3nt: TGTGCCAGCAGCTTAGTGGGTGGGGCCCGGAACACTGAAGCTTTCTTT; CDR3aa: CASSLVGGARNTEAFF
j_gene: TRBJ1-1; d_gene: .; abundance: many; v_gene: TRBV2; CDR3nt: TGTGCCAGCAGTGGGCAGGCGGGGTCCACTGAAGCTTTCTTT; CDR3aa: CASSGQAGSTEAFF
j_gene: TRBJ1-1; d_gene: .; abundance: many; v_gene: TRBV12-3/TRBV12-4; CDR3nt: TGCGCCAGCAGCTTGGCCGGGCCCACCACTGAAGCTTTCTTT; CDR3aa: CASSLAGPTTEAFF
j_gene: TRBJ2-5; d_gene: TRBD2; abundance: few; v_gene: TRBV3-1; CDR3nt: TGTGCCAGCAGCCAAGAGAGAGGAGCGGGGGCAGAGACCCAGTACTTC; CDR3aa: CASSQERGAGAETQYF
j_gene: TRBJ1-5; d_gene: TRBD1; abundance: many; v_gene: TRBV12-3/TRBV12-4; CDR3nt: TGTGCCAGCAGTTTCCAACAGGGGGAACAGCCCCAGCATTTT; CDR3aa: CASSFQQGEQPQHF
j_gene: TRBJ2-7; d_gene: .; abundance: .; v_gene: TRBV7-6; CDR3nt: TGTGCCAGCAGCCAAGGGGACGGAAATTACGAGCAGTACTTC; CDR3aa: CASSQGDGNYEQYF
j_gene: TRBJ2-7; d_gene: TRBD1; abundance: many; v_gene: TRBV25-1; CDR3nt: TGTGCCAGCAGTGCGGGACAGTCAGTCTACGAGCAGTACTTC; CDR3aa: CASSAGQSVYEQYF
j_gene: TRBJ2-5; d_gene: TRBD2; abundance: .; v_gene: TRBV6-2/TRBV6-3; CDR3nt: TGTGCCAGCAGTTCGTCCCCTAGCGGAGGACTGCTGGAGACCCAGTACTTC; CDR3aa: CASSSSPSGGLLETQYF
j_gene: TRBJ2-3; d_gene: .; abundance: .; v_gene: TRBV28; CDR3nt: TGTGCCAGCAGCTATATGACAGGGAGGGAGTCAGATACGCAGTATTTT; CDR3aa: CASSYMTGRESDTQYF
j_gene: TRBJ1-6; d_gene: TRBD1; abundance: many; v_gene: TRBV28; CDR3nt: TGTGCCAGCAGTTTACGGCCAGGGGGGTCACCCCTCCACTTT; CDR3aa: CASSLRPGGSPLHF
j_gene: TRBJ1-6; d_gene: TRBD1; abundance: .; v_gene: TRBV7-9; CDR3nt: TGTGCCAGCAGCGGAACCGGGACAGCGATTAATTCACCCCTCCACTTT; CDR3aa: CASSGTGTAINSPLHF
j_gene: TRBJ1-1; d_gene: .; abundance: .; v_gene: TRBV27; CDR3nt: TGTGCCAGCAATAAACAGGGATTGGAGACTGAAGCTTTCTTT; CDR3aa: CASNKQGLETEAFF
j_gene: TRBJ1-1; d_gene: .; abundance: many; v_gene: TRBV6-5; CDR3nt: TGTGCCAGCAGTTACGGGGATACGAACACTGAAGCTTTCTTT; CDR3aa: CASSYGDTNTEAFF
j_gene: TRBJ2-3; d_gene: .; abundance: .; v_gene: TRBV11-2; CDR3nt: TGTGCCAGCAGCTTACGTTATAGACGAGATACGCAGTATTTT; CDR3aa: CASSLRYRRDTQYF
j_gene: TRBJ2-3; d_gene: TRBD2; abundance: .; v_gene: TRBV28; CDR3nt: TGTGCCAGCAGTCATCCGGGAGGCGGGGACTACGATACGCAGTATTTT; CDR3aa: CASSHPGGGDYDTQYF
j_gene: TRBJ2-7; d_gene: TRBD1; abundance: few; v_gene: TRBV19; CDR3nt: TGTGCCAGTAGTAAAGGACAGGGGGCTGCTACCTACGAGCAGTACTTC; CDR3aa: CASSKGQGAATYEQYF
j_gene: TRBJ1-2; d_gene: .; abundance: .; v_gene: TRBV19; CDR3nt: TGTGCCAGTAGAGAAAGTTTTTCGGAGAATAAGGGCTACACCTTC; CDR3aa: CASRESFSENKGYTF
j_gene: TRBJ1-1; d_gene: .; abundance: .; v_gene: TRBV12-3/TRBV12-4; CDR3nt: TGTGCCAGCAGTCACTCAGGGGAAGCTTTCTTT; CDR3aa: CASSHSGEAFF
j_gene: TRBJ2-1; d_gene: .; abundance: few; v_gene: TRBV7-9; CDR3nt: TGTGCCAGCAGCTTAGATCTCTTTGAGCGGAAGAGCTCCTACAATGAGCAGTTCTTC; CDR3aa: CASSLDLFERKSSYNEQFF
j_gene: TRBJ1-3; d_gene: .; abundance: few; v_gene: TRBV6-1; CDR3nt: TGTGCCAGCGACGAGCGGGGGAGAACAGGAAACACCATATATTTT; CDR3aa: CASDERGRTGNTIYF